This T cell receptor (beta chain) stems from a study of T cells in Graves' hyperthyroidism and ophthalmopathy. This clonotype has a handful of counts. Its antigen is still unknown. Study conclusions and caveats: For ophthalmopathy, model prediction preceded onset by a median about 6.2 months. Ophthalmopathy could be told apart from stable hyperthyroidism with a 13 V-J model.

TCR beta CDR3 regions were amplified from RNA. When the TCR CDR3 underwent first-round RT-PCR, the HTBI primer set was used. MiXCR, applied by TCRdb to the multiplex PCR reads, yields one record per CDR3 protein. The sample lists more than 75,000 distinct CDR3 sequences, about 51% occurring once. Germline V CDR1 and CDR2: MDHEN, SYDVKM. Trimming stripped 7 bases from V and 4 bases from J, with 22 bases between. The length of the CDR3 is 16 residues. Thyroid ultrasound, orbital computed tomography, clinical symptoms, and serum thyroxine and TRAb underpinned diagnoses. Roughly 9.1 ml of fresh peripheral blood supplied the PBMCs.

What was sequenced was blood. The chain employs TRBV28 and TRBJ1-2; D not resolved. The TCR originated in a woman aged 40 to 55 with Graves' hyperthyroidism. DNA for the CDR3: TGTGCCAGCATCCACGGAGCGCAAACCGCCCTCTATGGCTACACCTTC. Its translation is CASIHGAQTALYGYTF.